Given below is one T cell receptor beta chain in context. Its antigen is not known. One end of the junction does not line up with germline, which may come from a read error. This CDR3 spans 15 amino acids. Germline V gene data show CDR1 as SNHLY and CDR2 as FYNNEI. The data belong to a study of blood T cells in healthy people across ages. Findings of the study overall: In older individuals, TCR beta diversity per million T cells was lower, falling roughly linearly with age.

It was with a sample-barcoded 5' primer and a J-beta primer mix that a second PCR of roughly 6 to 12 cycles was run. TCRdb itself ran the 5' RACE reads through MiXCR, one entry per CDR3 protein. The top ten clones hold roughly 8.2% of a sample with some 1.5 million distinct CDR3 sequences, approximately 28% of them seen once. The sequence was obtained from a woman aged 25-40 years in good health. Material: blood. This rearrangement joins TRBV2 to TRBJ2-3, with a weak D call TRBD2 (5 bases). DNA of the CDR3: TGTGCCGGCAGTGAAGCCAGCGGAGACACAGATACGCAGTATTTT. Its protein product is CAGSEASGDTDTQYF.